These 8 T cell receptor beta chains share one sample of origin, sequenced in a study of breast tumors, draining lymph nodes, adjacent tissues. Using its own MiXCR run on the multiplex PCR reads, TCRdb lists one record per CDR3 protein. The sample gives some 97,000 distinct CDR3 sequences, over 20% of which show up once; less than 1.5% is in the top ten. Breast cancer patients provided tissue from their axillary draining lymph nodes. The sample was axillary lymph node tissue. The receptors shown here come from a female donor with breast cancer. Some clones in this sample may be carry-over from other donors' samples.

This clonotype occurred many times. The chain joins TRBV3-1 to TRBJ2-7, with 9 bases fitting TRBD1. CDR3 length: 17 residues. Germline V gives CDR1 LGHDT, CDR2 YNNKEL (reference sequence). V shed 1 base and J 9 bases; nucleotides not matched to a gene: 16. This CDR3 is CASSQGRPGTGPMGQYF. The CDR3 DNA is TGTGCCAGCAGCCAAGGTAGACCCGGGACAGGGCCTATGGGGCAGTACTTC.

With regard to this clonotype: This may arise from a read error, as a much more abundant clone is one base away. The conserved closing phenylalanine or tryptophan is absent in this CDR3, likely reflecting a read error. The gene calls are TRBV6-2 or TRBV6-3 and TRBJ2-4; tentatively, D is TRBD2 (6 bases). V gave up 10 bases and J gave up 1 base, with 23 bases separating them. Germline CDR1 is MNHEY and CDR2 is SVGEGT. CDR3 size: 17 residues. The CDR3 bases are TGTGCCAACCTAACCTGGGACTTTCTCGACGCCAAAAACATTCAGTACATC. Translating it yields CANLTWDFLDAKNIQYI.

This clonotype was observed many times. V usage is TRBV10-2 and J usage is TRBJ2-3; either TRBD1 or TRBD2 may fit D (5 bases each). This CDR3 comprises 14 residues. V dropped 4 bases and J dropped 8 bases, with 16 bases sitting between them. CDR1 and CDR2 from the germline V gene are WSHSY and SAAADI. CDR3 sequence: CASSGQNHGTTQYF. The CDR3, as DNA: TGCGCCAGCAGTGGGCAGAACCACGGGACTACGCAGTATTTT.

This clonotype was observed at least ten times. CDR3 in DNA: TGTGCCAGCAGTTTAGTGGGCTACTACGAGCAGTACTTC. This encodes CASSLVGYYEQYF. V and J are TRBV12-3 or TRBV12-4 and TRBJ2-7; D ambiguous. The V end lost 1 base, the J end lost 3 bases, and 7 bases lay between the germline ends. This CDR3 is built from 13 residues.

This clonotype showed up many times. The chain employs TRBV10-3 and TRBJ1-2; 8 bases map to TRBD1. The V gene end was trimmed by 6 bases and the J gene end by 0 bases; junction bases not matched to a gene: 6. The CDR3 has 15 residues. In germline, CDR1 is ENHRY, CDR2 SYGVKD. CDR3 region: CAIRGGQGSNYGYTF. The CDR3, as DNA: TGTGCCATCAGAGGCGGACAGGGCTCTAACTATGGCTACACCTTC.

This clonotype was counted ten times or more. This chain uses TRBV10-3 with TRBJ2-2; the D gene is possibly TRBD2 (6 bases). The CDR3 is 16 residues long. Germline values: CDR1 ENHRY, CDR2 SYGVKD. Between the trimmed V and J ends, which lost 6 bases and 5 bases, there was a span of 19 bases. CDR3 bases: TGTGCCATCAGCCTCGGTGGGACTCCTAGGACCGGGGAGCTGTTTTTT. It is translated as CAISLGGTPRTGELFF.

The chain combines TRBV27 with TRBJ2-2; D unclear. Trimming left V 1 base short and J 6 bases short, with 6 bases between. This CDR3 spans 13 amino acids. Germline V gene sequence: CDR1 MNHEY, CDR2 SMNVEV (reference sequence). The CDR3 DNA reads as TGTGCCAGCAGTTTATATGGGGCCGGGGAGCTGTTTTTT. Amino acids: CASSLYGAGELFF.

This clonotype was observed a few times. V and J are TRBV14 and TRBJ1-1; D gene unclear. V dropped 4 bases and J dropped 0 bases, with 9 bases sitting between them. Germline V lookup: CDR1 SGHDN, CDR2 FVKESK. CDR3 length: 14 amino acids. Written as DNA, the CDR3 is TGTGCCAGCAGCCCGCAAACGCTGAACACTGAAGCTTTCTTT. It encodes CASSPQTLNTEAFF. The full variable domain, in which reference TRBV14 and TRBJ1-1 provide the parts outside the CDR3, is EAGVTQFPSHSVIEKGQTVTLRCDPISGHDNLYWYRRVMGKEIKFLLHFVKESKQDESGMPNNRFLAERTGGTYSTLKVQPAELEDSGVYFCASSPQTLNTEAFFGQGTRLTVV.